This is a list of T cell receptor beta chains from one sample in a study of metastatic and nonmetastatic thyroid tumors. TCRdb re-analyzed the PCR reads using MiXCR. The data hold about 5,500 clones, with approximately 35% observed a single time. The sequencing input was tumor tissue. These TCRs come from a male donor with papillary thyroid cancer or a benign thyroid nodule (not recorded which). Some clones in this sample may be carry-over from other donors' samples. CDR3s include the opening cysteine and the closing phenylalanine or tryptophan. A D gene is named only where the DNA matches it firmly. Size is stated for part of the rows, as once, few or many counts, or as a class when the clone is expanded.

NA,TRBV20-1,NA,TRBJ2-7,CSARVPTRAVHEQYF,TGCAGTGCTAGAGTCCCGACTAGGGCGGTCCACGAGCAGTACTTC
few,TRBV10-3,NA,TRBJ2-5,CAIREGALRETQYF,TGTGCCATCAGGGAGGGGGCGTTGAGAGAGACCCAGTACTTC
many,TRBV4-1,NA,TRBJ2-2,CASSQEDGGLTGELFF,TGCGCCAGCAGCCAAGAGGACGGGGGACTCACCGGGGAGCTGTTTTTT
NA,TRBV7-2,NA,TRBJ1-3,CASSLSGLSPDTIYF,TGTGCCAGCAGCTTAAGTGGACTTTCACCGGACACCATATATTTT
NA,TRBV20-1,TRBD1,TRBJ1-5,CSAGGTGVENYNQPQHF,TGCAGTGCTGGAGGGACAGGGGTCGAGAATTACAATCAGCCCCAGCATTTT
NA,TRBV6-1,TRBD2,TRBJ2-7,CASSEQREYEQYF,TGTGCCAGCAGTGAACAGCGGGAGTACGAGCAGTACTTC
hyperexpanded,TRBV7-8,NA,TRBJ2-7,CASSLLRDGDEQYF,TGTGCCAGCAGCTTACTCAGGGACGGTGACGAGCAGTACTTC
NA,TRBV19,TRBD2,TRBJ2-1,CARRLAGHNEQFF,TGTGCCAGAAGACTAGCGGGCCACAATGAGCAGTTCTTC
once,TRBV5-6,TRBD1,TRBJ2-1,CASSLEGQGIYEQFF,TGTGCCAGCAGCTTGGAGGGACAGGGAATATATGAGCAGTTCTTC
NA,TRBV28,NA,TRBJ2-7,CASSFRGVTSYEQYF,TGTGCCAGCAGTTTTCGTGGGGTAACCTCCTACGAGCAGTACTTC
medium-sized,TRBV2,NA,TRBJ2-7,CARRDQRYEQYF,TGTGCCAGACGGGACCAAAGATACGAGCAGTACTTC
NA,TRBV20-1,NA,TRBJ2-7,CSATGQGGGYEQYF,TGCAGTGCTACTGGACAGGGAGGGGGCTACGAGCAGTACTTC
NA,TRBV9,NA,TRBJ2-7,CASSVLGEALWDEQYF,TGTGCCAGCAGCGTCCTGGGGGAGGCTCTTTGGGACGAGCAGTACTTC
NA,TRBV30,TRBD1,TRBJ1-1,CAWGQENTEAFF,TGTGCCTGGGGACAGGAGAACACTGAAGCTTTCTTT
NA,TRBV6-2/TRBV6-3,TRBD1,TRBJ2-4,CASRLTGENIQYF,TGTGCCAGCAGACTGACAGGGGAGAACATTCAGTACTTC
many,TRBV5-1,TRBD2,TRBJ2-1,CASSGDAYNEQFF,TGCGCTAGTAGCGGGGACGCTTACAATGAGCAGTTCTTC
NA,TRBV3-1,NA,TRBJ1-5,CASSQGGVEVGQPQHF,TGTGCCAGCAGCCAAGGTGGGGTGGAGGTGGGTCAGCCCCAGCATTTT
NA,TRBV28,TRBD1,TRBJ2-7,CASSRDRNTYEQYF,TGTGCCAGCAGTCGGGACAGAAACACCTACGAGCAGTACTTC
NA,TRBV2,NA,TRBJ2-7,CASSEPSDEQYF,TGTGCCAGCAGTGAGCCGTCTGACGAGCAGTACTTC
NA,TRBV11-2,NA,TRBJ2-5,CASSLQGKETQYF,TGTGCCAGCAGTTTACAGGGCAAAGAGACCCAGTACTTC
NA,TRBV11-2,NA,TRBJ2-1,CASSLDGSGRQFF,TGTGCCAGCAGCTTAGACGGTTCGGGGCGCCAGTTCTTC
NA,TRBV30,NA,TRBJ2-2,CAWSAPLGRHTGELFF,TGTGCCTGGAGTGCGCCCCTTGGACGGCACACCGGGGAGCTGTTTTTT
medium-sized,TRBV24-1,NA,TRBJ2-3,CATSDRGGGTDTQYF,TGTGCCACCAGTGACAGGGGAGGTGGCACAGATACGCAGTATTTT
medium-sized,TRBV19,NA,TRBJ1-5,CASSIVDQPQHF,TGTGCCAGTAGTATTGTAGATCAGCCCCAGCATTTT
NA,TRBV20-1,NA,TRBJ2-1,CSASDGGGYNEQFF,TGCAGTGCTAGCGACGGGGGAGGCTACAATGAGCAGTTCTTC
many,TRBV6-1,NA,TRBJ1-5,CASSVEGGNQPQHF,TGTGCCAGCAGTGTGGAGGGCGGCAATCAGCCCCAGCATTTT
few,TRBV12-5,TRBD2,TRBJ2-2,CASAAGTSGRNTGELFF,TGTGCTAGTGCCGCCGGGACTAGCGGGAGGAACACCGGGGAGCTGTTTTTT
few,TRBV12-3/TRBV12-4,TRBD1,TRBJ2-2,CASSAGTGTTGELFF,TGTGCCAGCAGCGCCGGGACAGGGACCACCGGGGAGCTGTTTTTT
few,TRBV5-1,NA,TRBJ2-7,CASSLESVYEQYF,TGCGCCAGCAGCTTGGAATCAGTCTACGAGCAGTACTTC
few,TRBV7-2,TRBD1,TRBJ2-7,CASSWDRVYEQYF,TGTGCCAGCAGCTGGGACAGGGTCTACGAGCAGTACTTC
few,TRBV2,NA,TRBJ2-7,CASYNIYEQYF,TGTGCCAGCTATAACATCTACGAGCAGTACTTC
NA,TRBV20-1,NA,TRBJ1-5,CSARDEAGDSADQPQHF,TGCAGTGCTAGAGATGAGGCAGGGGATAGTGCGGATCAGCCCCAGCATTTT
NA,TRBV20-1,TRBD2,TRBJ2-7,CSAPGTIRALDEQYF,TGCAGTGCTCCCGGGACTATCCGAGCTTTGGACGAGCAGTACTTC
NA,TRBV5-1,TRBD1,TRBJ2-3,CASRGQGFTDTQYF,TGCGCCAGCAGGGGACAGGGGTTTACAGATACGCAGTATTTT
NA,TRBV4-3,NA,TRBJ2-7,CASSQEGARGYEQYF,TGCGCCAGCAGCCAAGAGGGGGCCAGGGGATACGAGCAGTACTTC
NA,TRBV24-1,TRBD2,TRBJ2-3,CATSGVGLADLKQYF,TGTGCCACCAGTGGCGTGGGGCTAGCGGACCTAAAGCAGTATTTT
NA,TRBV19,NA,TRBJ1-5,CASSISNNQPQHF,TGTGCCAGTAGTATTAGTAACAATCAGCCCCAGCATTTT
few,TRBV6-1,TRBD2,TRBJ2-7,CASSKTPPGGNYEQYF,TGTGCCAGCAGTAAGACCCCTCCGGGGGGGAACTACGAGCAGTACTTC
NA,TRBV6-1,TRBD2,TRBJ2-7,CASKVEPSGVSYEQYF,TGTGCCAGCAAGGTTGAGCCTAGCGGAGTCTCCTACGAGCAGTACTTC
NA,TRBV6-6,NA,TRBJ2-7,CASSYSQGQNYEQYF,TGTGCCAGCAGTTACTCCCAGGGGCAGAACTACGAGCAGTACTTC
few,TRBV27,TRBD1,TRBJ2-7,CASRAGTGFHYEQYF,TGTGCCAGCAGGGCCGGGACAGGATTTCACTACGAGCAGTACTTC
few,TRBV6-2/TRBV6-3,NA,TRBJ2-3,CASSPGLEQYF,TGTGCCAGCAGTCCGGGACTCGAGCAGTATTTT
NA,TRBV18,NA,TRBJ1-5,CASSPKAGAGNQPQHF,TGTGCCAGCTCACCGAAGGCTGGGGCAGGCAATCAGCCCCAGCATTTT
few,TRBV28,NA,TRBJ2-3,CASKRSGTLGPDTQYF,TGTGCCAGCAAACGTAGCGGAACCTTGGGGCCAGATACGCAGTATTTT
few,TRBV19,NA,TRBJ1-6,CASSIRARLNSPLHF,TGTGCCAGTAGTATTAGGGCCAGATTAAATTCACCCCTCCACTTT
medium-sized,TRBV30,TRBD1,TRBJ2-7,CAWSSQGARYEQYF,TGTGCCTGGAGTTCCCAGGGGGCGAGGTACGAGCAGTACTTC
NA,TRBV7-6,TRBD1,TRBJ1-1,CASSPGQGIPNTEAFF,TGTGCCAGCAGCCCAGGACAGGGAATTCCGAACACTGAAGCTTTCTTT
NA,TRBV7-2,TRBD1,TRBJ1-6,CASSPRDRDNSPLHF,TGTGCCAGCAGCCCACGGGACAGGGATAATTCACCCCTCCACTTT
NA,TRBV5-5,NA,TRBJ1-4,CASSLAGEGGEKLFF,TGTGCCAGCAGCTTGGCAGGGGAAGGAGGGGAAAAACTGTTTTTT